This T cell receptor beta chain was obtained from a study of T cell changes during pregnancy in multiple sclerosis. Profiled with immunoSEQ multiplex PCR; TCRdb holds only in-frame clones, not every one. In the table there are tens of thousands of clones, around nine tenths of which are singletons. The CDR3 is 13 amino acids. Trimming took off 5 bases at V and 7 bases at J, with 12 bases between the two ends. Germline CDR1 is SQVTM and CDR2 is ANQGSEA. This chain uses TRBV29-1 with TRBJ1-6; TRBD1 might be the D (6 bases). The clonotype was recovered from a female donor in good health, enrolled as a control in a pregnancy study. Material: CD4+ T cells from peripheral blood mononuclear cells, obtained in the second trimester of pregnancy. CDR3 sequence: CSVTQGPNSPLHF. The CDR3 nucleotides read TGCAGCGTTACACAGGGTCCCAATTCACCCCTCCACTTT.